The 22 T cell receptor beta chains in this list originate from one sample, sequenced in a study of shared clonotypes between healthy human individuals. The data were produced by immunoSEQ multiplex PCR, yet TCRdb's version contains in-frame clones alone and is incomplete. The table includes roughly 2,300,000 clones, roughly 90% detected once. Specimen: naive CD4+ T cells from PBMCs. Indicated subset: CD45RA+ positively selected. The receptors here all came from a man younger than 35 in good health. Some clones in this sample may be carry-over from other donors' samples.

The chain is built from TRBV5-1 and TRBJ2-2; TRBD2 agrees at 16 bases. There are 18 residues in the CDR3. The V segment lost 9 bases and the J segment 0 bases; nucleotides outside the gene matches: 8. Germline CDR1 is SGHRS and CDR2 is YFSETQ. The CDR3 DNA is TGCGCCACCTTTGCCGGGACTAGCGGGAGGGCGAACACCGGGGAGCTGTTTTTT. Amino acids: CATFAGTSGRANTGELFF.

Of note for this clone: Other DNA sequences in the same sample also yield this CDR3. V and J are TRBV7-3 and TRBJ2-3; 7 positions agree with TRBD1. Germline V gives CDR1 SGHTA, CDR2 FQGTGA. V gave up 4 bases and J gave up 5 bases; unmatched junction bases: 6. This CDR3 spans 14 amino acids. In DNA, the CDR3 is TGTGCCAGCAGCTCTACAGGGGCCGGAGATACGCAGTATTTT. Its translation is CASSSTGAGDTQYF.

Regarding this clone: Additional DNA sequences in this sample encode the identical CDR3. This chain links TRBV5-1 with TRBJ1-1; 7 bases fit TRBD1. Germline CDR1 is SGHRS and CDR2 is YFSETQ. The trim removed 4 bases at V and 2 bases at J, leaving 5 bases unmatched. There are 14 residues in the CDR3. The CDR3 DNA is TGCGCCAGCAGCCCCGGGACAGCAAACACTGAAGCTTTCTTT. Encoded protein: CASSPGTANTEAFF.

The chain recombines TRBV29-1 with TRBJ1-1; D call uncertain. V lost 3 bases and J 10 bases, leaving 9 bases between the germline ends. Per the germline V gene, CDR1 is SQVTM and CDR2 is ANQGSEA. This CDR3 is 10 amino acids long. CDR3: CSVEEVSAFF. The CDR3 nucleotides read TGCAGCGTTGAGGAAGTTTCAGCTTTCTTT. The complete variable domain, with remaining parts taken from reference TRBV29-1 and TRBJ1-1, reads SAVISQKPSRDICQRGTSLTIQCQVDSQVTMMFWYRQQPGQSLTLIATANQGSEATYESGFVIDKFPISRPNLTFSTLTVSNMSPEDSSIYLCSVEEVSAFFGQGTRLTVV.

The V and J genes are TRBV6-5 and TRBJ1-5; no firm D call. Germline V gene data show CDR1 as MNHEY and CDR2 as SVGAGI. Trimming shortened V by 3 bases and J by 2 bases, and 8 bases separated the two germline ends. The CDR3 is made up of 14 amino acids. The CDR3 DNA sequence: TGTGCCAGCAGTTATAAGGGCGGCAATCAGCCCCAGCATTTT. Its protein product is CASSYKGGNQPQHF.

J is TRBJ1-4 and V is TRBV27; D is uncertain. CDR3 length: 16 residues. Germline V CDR1 and CDR2: MNHEY, SMNVEV (reference sequence). V was shortened by 7 bases and J by 0 bases, with 15 bases between the two germline ends. The CDR3 loop is CASKILNGATNEKLFF. Written as DNA, the CDR3 is TGTGCCAGCAAGATACTAAACGGGGCAACTAATGAAAAACTGTTTTTT.

This sequence joins TRBV7-8 and TRBJ1-5, with D tentatively TRBD1 (5 bases). The ends were cut back, 3 bases at V and 0 bases at J, with 9 bases in the middle. The V gene's germline CDR1 is SGHVS and CDR2 FQNEAQ. CDR3 length equals 15 residues. DNA for the CDR3: TGTGCCAGCAGCTTCTCAGGGAATAGCAATCAGCCCCAGCATTTT. This gives the protein CASSFSGNSNQPQHF.

The CDR3 region has the DNA TGTGCCAGCAGCCTGAGTAGCGGGAGCAACGAGCAGTACTTC. Translation: CASSLSSGSNEQYF. This sequence joins TRBV14 and TRBJ2-7, with 9 bases that match TRBD2. The CDR3 is made up of 14 amino acids. Germline trimming cut 4 bases from V and 5 bases from J; bases unmatched to any gene: 6. Germline V gene sequence: CDR1 SGHDN, CDR2 FVKESK.

On this clone: Other DNA sequences of this sample code for an identical CDR3. The chain uses TRBV28 and TRBJ1-1; 9 nucleotides line up with TRBD1. Germline-derived CDR1 and CDR2 are MDHEN and SYDVKM. After removal of 7 bases from V and 0 bases from J, the junction contained 3 bases not matched to a gene. The CDR3 length is 14 residues. The CDR3 loop is CASTTGGLNTEAFF. The CDR3 DNA reads TGTGCCAGCACCACAGGGGGCTTGAACACTGAAGCTTTCTTT.

The chain links TRBV11-2 to TRBJ2-5, with 9 bases that match TRBD2. The CDR3 is 15 amino acids. Germline V gene lookup returns CDR1 SGHAT and CDR2 FQNNGV. Trimming at V came to 2 bases and at J to 4 bases, leaving 5 bases not matched to a gene. The chain's CDR3 is CASSLNLAGTETQYF. The DNA for the CDR3 is TGTGCCAGCAGCTTAAACCTAGCGGGAACAGAGACCCAGTACTTC.

The chain's CDR3 is CASSYSRAQNTGELFF. The CDR3 DNA sequence: TGTGCCAGCAGTTACTCGAGGGCACAGAACACCGGGGAGCTGTTTTTT. The V and J genes are TRBV6-6 and TRBJ2-2; the D gene is possibly TRBD2 (5 bases). The CDR3 loop spans 16 amino acids. Trimming removed 0 bases from V and 1 base from J, with 9 bases in between. Germline CDR1 reads MNHNY; CDR2 reads SVGAGI (reference sequence).

The rearrangement uses TRBV28 and TRBJ2-4, with a tentative D call TRBD1 (5 bases). Trimming shortened V by 4 bases and J by 8 bases, and 18 bases separated the two germline ends. The CDR3 is made up of 15 amino acids. Germline lookup yields CDR1 MDHEN and CDR2 SYDVKM. CDR3 DNA sequence: TGTGCCAGCAGTTCCCCCCCTGCAGGGATGTACATTCAGTACTTC. Its protein is CASSSPPAGMYIQYF.

This clone has only one observation. The chain joins TRBV9 to TRBJ2-2; 7 nucleotides agree with TRBD2. Germline values: CDR1 SGDLS, CDR2 YYNGEE. The CDR3 is 16 amino acids. Losses at the gene ends were 4 bases for V and 1 base for J; bases not matched to a gene: 7. Written as DNA, the CDR3 is TGTGCCAGCAGCCCCCAGACTAGCCGGAACACCGGGGAGCTGTTTTTT. Translated, it gives CASSPQTSRNTGELFF. The full variable domain, with the rest looked up from reference TRBV9 and TRBJ2-2, is DSGVTQTPKHLITATGQRVTLRCSPRSGDLSVYWYQQSLDQGLQFLIQYYNGEERAKGNILERFSAQQFPDLHSELNLSSLELGDSALYFCASSPQTSRNTGELFFGEGSRLTVL.

In nucleotides, the CDR3 is TGTGCCAGCTCACCACGGACTAGCGGGAGCAATGAGCAGTTCTTC. It translates to CASSPRTSGSNEQFF. V is TRBV18 and J is TRBJ2-1; 13 bases align to TRBD2. This CDR3 has 15 residues. The germline V gene has CDR1 KGHSH and CDR2 LQKENI. Trimming at V came to 1 base and at J to 6 bases, leaving 0 bases not matched to a gene.

This chain joins TRBV7-8 and TRBJ1-5; possible D gene TRBD1, 5 bases. CDR1 and CDR2 (germline): SGHVS, FQNEAQ. This CDR3 spans 17 amino acids. V was clipped by 2 bases and J by 2 bases, with 16 bases between them. In DNA, the CDR3 is TGTGCCAGCAGCTTATACAGGCTCCCCGGGCGCAATCAGCCCCAGCATTTT. This codes for CASSLYRLPGRNQPQHF.

The chain joins TRBV6-1 to TRBJ2-7; TRBD1 is a possible D gene (5 bases). The germline gives CDR1 MNHNS, CDR2 SASEGT. The CDR3 contains 12 residues. V was shortened by 3 bases and J by 4 bases, with 7 bases between the two germline ends. The DNA of the CDR3 is TGTGCCAGCAGTGACGACAGATACGAGCAGTACTTC. It yields the protein CASSDDRYEQYF.

The J gene is TRBJ2-4, the V gene TRBV25-1; tentatively, D is TRBD2 (5 bases). This CDR3 has 13 amino acids. Germline V lookup: CDR1 MGHDK, CDR2 SYGVNS. V dropped 3 bases and J dropped 8 bases, with 11 bases sitting between them. The CDR3 bases are TGTGCCAGCAGTGATGGACTGGGAGACATTCAGTACTTC. Its translation: CASSDGLGDIQYF.

This chain joins TRBV5-3 and TRBJ1-2; D gene unclear. TRBV5-3 carries the ORF label, with uncertain function. V was clipped by 3 bases and J by 2 bases, with 14 bases between them. CDR3 length: 15 residues. The CDR3 reads CARSSRDGPNYGYTF. In DNA form, the CDR3 reads TGTGCCAGAAGCTCAAGAGACGGGCCGAACTATGGCTACACCTTC.

The genes are TRBV6-5 and TRBJ1-5, with a possible D match to TRBD1 (6 bases). This CDR3 has 14 amino acids. Trimming took 7 bases from V and 6 from J, leaving 16 bases between them. Germline CDR1 and CDR2: MNHEY and SVGAGI. CDR3 loop: CASTNRAMSQPQHF. CDR3 in DNA: TGTGCCAGCACCAACAGGGCTATGAGTCAGCCCCAGCATTTT.

This chain joins TRBV9 and TRBJ2-3; TRBD2 agrees at 11 bases. The CDR3 loop spans 16 amino acids. V shed 2 bases and J 2 bases; nucleotides not matched to a gene: 4. Germline CDR1 and CDR2: SGDLS and YYNGEE. The CDR3 coding sequence is TGTGCCAGCAGCGTGGGACTAGCGGAGGACACAGATACGCAGTATTTT. Amino acid sequence: CASSVGLAEDTDTQYF.

This clone was observed a single time. The gene calls are TRBV4-3 and TRBJ2-7; D perhaps matches TRBD1 (7 bases). V lost 1 base, J lost 6 bases, and 13 bases lay in between. The CDR3 loop spans 14 amino acids. Germline V gene data show CDR1 as LGHNA and CDR2 as YSLEER. The CDR3 nucleotides read TGCGCCAGCAGCCAAGTATACAGGGGAGGCGAGCAGTACTTC. Its translation: CASSQVYRGGEQYF.

A single count supports this clone. V usage is TRBV10-3 and J usage is TRBJ2-7, with 9 bases fitting TRBD2. CDR1 ENHRY and CDR2 SYGVKD come from the germline V gene. The CDR3 runs 15 residues. The ends lost 6 bases at V and 4 bases at J; junction bases unmatched: 10. The CDR3 sequence is CAISTLASGEYEQYF. The DNA of the CDR3 is TGTGCCATCAGCACTTTGGCTAGCGGGGAGTACGAGCAGTACTTC.